This T cell receptor beta chain came from a study of OX40 agonist ivuxolimab in advanced cancers. Looking at the study overall: Hepatocellular carcinoma, melanoma, renal cell or head and neck cancer was diagnosed in the dose-escalation patients.

V lost 4 bases and J 4 bases, leaving 21 bases between the germline ends. Germline V gene sequence: CDR1 SGHRS, CDR2 YFSETQ. CDR3 length: 18 residues. Produced via immunoSEQ multiplex PCR; TCRdb's table is partial and in-frame only. The sample has tens of thousands of clones, less than 95% seen once. The sequence was collected from an adult with an advanced solid tumor such as melanoma, head and neck, liver or kidney cancer. The input for sequencing was CD4+ or CD8+ T cells sorted from blood, taken in a trial of the OX40 agonist ivuxolimab. This chain uses TRBV5-1 with TRBJ1-6; tentatively, D is TRBD1 (5 bases). The CDR3 is CASSLETDDSWYNSPLHF. In DNA, the CDR3 is TGCGCCAGCAGCCTCGAAACGGACGACAGTTGGTATAATTCACCCCTCCACTTT.